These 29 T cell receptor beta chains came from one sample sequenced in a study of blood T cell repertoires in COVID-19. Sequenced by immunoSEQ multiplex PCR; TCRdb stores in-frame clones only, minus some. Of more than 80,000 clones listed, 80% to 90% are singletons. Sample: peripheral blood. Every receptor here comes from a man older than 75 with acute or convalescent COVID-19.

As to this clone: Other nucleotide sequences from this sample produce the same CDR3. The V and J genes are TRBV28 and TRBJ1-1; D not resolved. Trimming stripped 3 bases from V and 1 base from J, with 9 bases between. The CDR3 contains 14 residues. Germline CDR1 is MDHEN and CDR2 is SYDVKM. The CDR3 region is CASSLRQANTEAFF. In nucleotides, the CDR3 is TGTGCCAGCAGTTTGCGCCAGGCGAACACTGAAGCTTTCTTT.

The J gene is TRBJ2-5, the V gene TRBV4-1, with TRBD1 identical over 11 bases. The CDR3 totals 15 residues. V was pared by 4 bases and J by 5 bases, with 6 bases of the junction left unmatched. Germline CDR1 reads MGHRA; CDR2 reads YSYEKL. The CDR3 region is CASSRDRGGVETQYF. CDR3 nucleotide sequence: TGCGCCAGCAGCCGGGACAGGGGGGGGGTGGAGACCCAGTACTTC.

The CDR3 here is CASSLRGQGRANEQFF. As DNA, the CDR3 is TGTGCCAGCAGCTTGAGGGGACAGGGGAGGGCCAATGAGCAGTTCTTC. This sequence joins TRBV5-6 and TRBJ2-1, with 10 bases that match TRBD1. Germline-derived CDR1 and CDR2 are SGHDT and YYEEEE. This CDR3 contains 16 residues. Unmatched junction bases numbered 7, after V lost 1 base and J lost 6 bases.

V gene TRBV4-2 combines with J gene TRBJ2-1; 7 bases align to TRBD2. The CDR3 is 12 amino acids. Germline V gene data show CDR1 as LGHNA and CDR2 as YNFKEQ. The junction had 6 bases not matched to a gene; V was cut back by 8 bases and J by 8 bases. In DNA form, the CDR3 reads TGTGCCAGCTCCAGAGCGGGGTATGAGCAGTTCTTC. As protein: CASSRAGYEQFF.

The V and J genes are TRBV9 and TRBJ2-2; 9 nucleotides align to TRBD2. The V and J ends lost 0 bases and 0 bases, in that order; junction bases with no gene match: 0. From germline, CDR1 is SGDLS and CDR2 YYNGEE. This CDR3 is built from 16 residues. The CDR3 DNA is TGTGCCAGCAGCGTAGGCGGGGGGGCGAACACCGGGGAGCTGTTTTTT. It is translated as CASSVGGGANTGELFF.

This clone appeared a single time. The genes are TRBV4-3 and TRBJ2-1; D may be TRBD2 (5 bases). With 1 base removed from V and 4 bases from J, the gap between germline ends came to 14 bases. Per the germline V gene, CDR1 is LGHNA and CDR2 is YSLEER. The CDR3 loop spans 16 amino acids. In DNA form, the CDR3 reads TGCGCCAGCAGCCAAGCCCAGGACTTGAGATACAATGAGCAGTTCTTC. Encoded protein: CASSQAQDLRYNEQFF.

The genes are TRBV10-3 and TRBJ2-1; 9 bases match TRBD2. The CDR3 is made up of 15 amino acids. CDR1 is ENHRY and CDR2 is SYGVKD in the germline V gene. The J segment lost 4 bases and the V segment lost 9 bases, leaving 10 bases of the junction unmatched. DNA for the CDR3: TGTGCCATTACTGCCGGGACTAGCAGGTACAATGAGCAGTTCTTC. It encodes CAITAGTSRYNEQFF.

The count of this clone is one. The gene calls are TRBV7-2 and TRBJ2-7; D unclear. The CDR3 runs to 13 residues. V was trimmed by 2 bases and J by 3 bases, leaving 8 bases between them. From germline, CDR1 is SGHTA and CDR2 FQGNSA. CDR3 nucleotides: TGTGCCAGCAGCTTAATCCTCCTCTACGAGCAGTACTTC. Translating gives CASSLILLYEQYF.

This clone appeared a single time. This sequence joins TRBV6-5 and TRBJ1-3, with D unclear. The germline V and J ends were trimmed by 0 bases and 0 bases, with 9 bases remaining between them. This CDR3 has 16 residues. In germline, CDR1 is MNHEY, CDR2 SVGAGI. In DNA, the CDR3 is TGTGCCAGCAGTTACTCGAGGGTCAACTCTGGAAACACCATATATTTT. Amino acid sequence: CASSYSRVNSGNTIYF.

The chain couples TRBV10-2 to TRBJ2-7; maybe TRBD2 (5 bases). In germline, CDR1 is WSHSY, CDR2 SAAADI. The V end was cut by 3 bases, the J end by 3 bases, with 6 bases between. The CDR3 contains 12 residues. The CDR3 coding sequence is TGCGCCAGCAGTGACCGGGGCTACGAGCAGTACTTC. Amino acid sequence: CASSDRGYEQYF.

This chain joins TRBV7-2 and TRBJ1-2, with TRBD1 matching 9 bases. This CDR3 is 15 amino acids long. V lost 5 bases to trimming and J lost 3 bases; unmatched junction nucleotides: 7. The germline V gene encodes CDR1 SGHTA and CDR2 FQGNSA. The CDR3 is CASSHGQGWYYGYTF. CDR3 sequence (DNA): TGTGCCAGCAGCCACGGACAGGGGTGGTACTATGGCTACACCTTC.

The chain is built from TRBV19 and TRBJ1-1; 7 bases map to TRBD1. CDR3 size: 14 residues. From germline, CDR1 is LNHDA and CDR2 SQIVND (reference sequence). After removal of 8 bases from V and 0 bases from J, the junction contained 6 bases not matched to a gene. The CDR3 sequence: CASGVQGMNTEAFF. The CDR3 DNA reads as TGTGCCAGTGGGGTACAGGGGATGAACACTGAAGCTTTCTTT.

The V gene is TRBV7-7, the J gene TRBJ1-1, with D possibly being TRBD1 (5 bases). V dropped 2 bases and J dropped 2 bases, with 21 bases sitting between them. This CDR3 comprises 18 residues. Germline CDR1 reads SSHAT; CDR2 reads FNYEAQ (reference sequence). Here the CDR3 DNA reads TGTGCCAGCAGCTTACTTTCACCCAACATGGGACTAAACACTGAAGCTTTCTTT. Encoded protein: CASSLLSPNMGLNTEAFF. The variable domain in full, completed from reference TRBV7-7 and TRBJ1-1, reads GAGVSQSPRYKVTKRGQDVTLRCDPISSHATLYWYQQALGQGPEFLTYFNYEAQPDKSGLPSDRFSAERPEGSISTLTIQRTEQRDSAMYRCASSLLSPNMGLNTEAFFGQGTRLTVV.

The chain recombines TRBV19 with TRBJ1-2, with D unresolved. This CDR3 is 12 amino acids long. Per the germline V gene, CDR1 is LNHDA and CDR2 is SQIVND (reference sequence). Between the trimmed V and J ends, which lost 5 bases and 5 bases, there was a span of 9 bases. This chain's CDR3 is CASSRGEYGYTF. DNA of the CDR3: TGTGCCAGTAGTCGAGGAGAGTATGGCTACACCTTC.

The CDR3 here is CASSLRTGPGGDTQYF. The CDR3 nucleotides read TGTGCCAGCAGTTTACGGACAGGCCCCGGGGGAGATACGCAGTATTTT. The chain employs TRBV27 and TRBJ2-3; the D gene is possibly TRBD1 (7 bases). This CDR3 spans 16 amino acids. The V and J ends lost 2 bases and 5 bases respectively, with 17 bases between them. Germline V gene sequence: CDR1 MNHEY, CDR2 SMNVEV (reference sequence).

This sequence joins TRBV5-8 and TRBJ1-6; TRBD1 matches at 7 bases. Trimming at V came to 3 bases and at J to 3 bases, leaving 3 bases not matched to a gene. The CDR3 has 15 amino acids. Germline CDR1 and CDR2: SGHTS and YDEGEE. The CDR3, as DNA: TGTGCCAGCAGCTCGCACAGGGGCTATAATTCACCCCTCCACTTT. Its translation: CASSSHRGYNSPLHF.

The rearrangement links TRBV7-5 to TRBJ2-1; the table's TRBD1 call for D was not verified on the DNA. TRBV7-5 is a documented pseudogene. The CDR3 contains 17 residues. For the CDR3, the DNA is TGTGTCAGAAGCTTAGCCGTCCAGGGGGCGAGGTACAATGAGCAGTTCTTC. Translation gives CVRSLAVQGARYNEQFF.

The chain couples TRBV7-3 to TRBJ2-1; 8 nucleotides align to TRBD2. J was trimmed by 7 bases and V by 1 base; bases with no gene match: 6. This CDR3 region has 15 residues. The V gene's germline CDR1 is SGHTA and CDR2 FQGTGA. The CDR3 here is CASSLMGLGTNEQFF. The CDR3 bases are TGTGCCAGCAGCTTAATGGGACTAGGGACGAATGAGCAGTTCTTC.

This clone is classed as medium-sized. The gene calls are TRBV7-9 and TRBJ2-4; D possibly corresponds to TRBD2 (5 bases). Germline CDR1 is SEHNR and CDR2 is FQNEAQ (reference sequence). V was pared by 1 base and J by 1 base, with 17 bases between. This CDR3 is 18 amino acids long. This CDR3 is CASSLGWGELGAKNIQYF. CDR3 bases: TGTGCCAGCAGCTTAGGGTGGGGAGAACTCGGGGCCAAAAACATTCAGTACTTC. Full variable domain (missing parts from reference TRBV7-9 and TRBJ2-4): DTGVSQNPRHKITKRGQNVTFRCDPISEHNRLYWYRQTLGQGPEFLTYFQNEAQLEKSRLLSDRFSAERPKGSFSTLEIQRTEQGDSAMYLCASSLGWGELGAKNIQYFGAGTRLSVL.

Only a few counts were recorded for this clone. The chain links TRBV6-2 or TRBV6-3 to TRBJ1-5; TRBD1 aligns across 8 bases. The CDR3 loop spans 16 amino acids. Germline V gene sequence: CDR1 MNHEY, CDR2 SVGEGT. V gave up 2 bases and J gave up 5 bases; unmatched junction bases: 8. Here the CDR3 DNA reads TGTGCCAGCAGTTACCCGGGACAGGACCCTTATCAGCCCCAGCATTTT. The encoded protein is CASSYPGQDPYQPQHF.

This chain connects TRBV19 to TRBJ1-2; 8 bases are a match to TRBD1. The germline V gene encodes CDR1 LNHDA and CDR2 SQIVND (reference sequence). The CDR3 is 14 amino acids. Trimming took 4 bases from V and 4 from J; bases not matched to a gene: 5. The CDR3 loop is CASSSQDRVYGYTF. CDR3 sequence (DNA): TGTGCCAGTAGTAGCCAGGACAGGGTCTATGGCTACACCTTC.

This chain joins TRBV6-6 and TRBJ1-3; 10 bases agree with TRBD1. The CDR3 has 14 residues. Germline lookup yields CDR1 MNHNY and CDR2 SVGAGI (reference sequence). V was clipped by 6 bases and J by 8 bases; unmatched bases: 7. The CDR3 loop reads CASRPGQGSHTIYF. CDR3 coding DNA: TGTGCCAGCAGACCGGGACAGGGGTCCCACACCATATATTTT.

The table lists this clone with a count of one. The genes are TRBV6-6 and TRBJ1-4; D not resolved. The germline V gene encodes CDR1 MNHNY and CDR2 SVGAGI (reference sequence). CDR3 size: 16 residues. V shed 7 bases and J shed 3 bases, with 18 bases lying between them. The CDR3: CASISALELSNEKLFF. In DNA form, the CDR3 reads TGTGCCAGCATCTCGGCGCTGGAGCTATCTAATGAAAAACTGTTTTTT.

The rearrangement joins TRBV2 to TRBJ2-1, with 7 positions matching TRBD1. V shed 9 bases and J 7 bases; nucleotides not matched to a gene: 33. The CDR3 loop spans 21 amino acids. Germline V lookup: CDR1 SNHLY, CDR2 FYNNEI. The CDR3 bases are TGTGCCAGTATTGAATCCCTGGACAGGCTACTCCTTAACACTCCCCCAAATGAGCAGTTCTTC. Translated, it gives CASIESLDRLLLNTPPNEQFF.

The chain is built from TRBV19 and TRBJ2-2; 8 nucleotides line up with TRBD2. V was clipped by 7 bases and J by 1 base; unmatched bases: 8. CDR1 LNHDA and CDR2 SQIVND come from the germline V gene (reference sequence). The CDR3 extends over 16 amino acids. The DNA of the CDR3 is TGTGCCAGTATAAGCGCGGGGGGCTTGAACACCGGGGAGCTGTTTTTT. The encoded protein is CASISAGGLNTGELFF.

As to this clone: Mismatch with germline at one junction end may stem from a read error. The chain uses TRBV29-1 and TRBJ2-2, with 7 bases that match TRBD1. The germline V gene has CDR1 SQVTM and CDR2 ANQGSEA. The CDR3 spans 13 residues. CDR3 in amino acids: CSVSQGNAGELFF. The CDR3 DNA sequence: TGCAGCGTTTCACAGGGGAACGCCGGGGAGCTGTTTTTT.

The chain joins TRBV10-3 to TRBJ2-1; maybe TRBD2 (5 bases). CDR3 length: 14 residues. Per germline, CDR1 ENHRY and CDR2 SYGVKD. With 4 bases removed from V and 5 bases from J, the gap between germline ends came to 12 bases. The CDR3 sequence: CAISAGLPHNEQFF. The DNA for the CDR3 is TGTGCCATCAGTGCAGGACTCCCTCACAATGAGCAGTTCTTC.

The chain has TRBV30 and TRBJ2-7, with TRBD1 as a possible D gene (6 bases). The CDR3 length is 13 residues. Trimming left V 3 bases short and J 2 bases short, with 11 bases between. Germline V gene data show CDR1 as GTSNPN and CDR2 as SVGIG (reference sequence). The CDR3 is CAWSPGHTYEQYF. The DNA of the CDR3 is TGTGCCTGGAGCCCGGGACATACCTACGAGCAGTACTTC.

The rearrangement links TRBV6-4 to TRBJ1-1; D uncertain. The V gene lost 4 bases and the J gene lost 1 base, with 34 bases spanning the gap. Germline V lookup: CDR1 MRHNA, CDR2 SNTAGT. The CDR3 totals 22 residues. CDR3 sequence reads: CASSVSQFFESPSGIWNTEAFF. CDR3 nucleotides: TGTGCCAGCAGTGTCTCCCAATTCTTTGAAAGCCCCTCGGGGATTTGGAACACTGAAGCTTTCTTT.